This section outlines one T cell receptor beta chain sequence together with its context. What it binds is unknown. Extracted from the samples, RNA was reverse transcribed into cDNA to serve as the sequencing template. Produced via immunoSEQ multiplex PCR; TCRdb's table is partial and in-frame only. In the table there are about 90,000 clones, roughly 47% of which are singletons. The treatment denotes: oral pan-JAK inhibitor, 5-10 mg twice daily. Sorting from PBMCs produced CD4+ and CD8+ T cells. V was trimmed by 5 bases and J by 2 bases, leaving 7 bases between them. The CDR3 is made up of 12 amino acids. In germline, CDR1 is LNHNV, CDR2 YYDKDF (reference sequence). The sample comes from a study of CD8+ T cells in alopecia areata. Study-level points and caveats: Tofacitinib significantly reduced both scalp clonality and expanded CD8+ clones among the top 100. It was lesional scalp, especially alopecia totalis/universalis, that showed higher clonality than normal scalp.

This receptor was obtained from a human donor with alopecia areata. This chain links TRBV15 with TRBJ2-7; D not resolved. Sequencing used CD8+ T cells sorted from blood, obtained at week 24, from a patient treated with tofacitinib. DNA for the CDR3: TGTGCCACCAGCGCTGGCACCTACGAGCAGTACTTC. It translates to CATSAGTYEQYF.